The T cell receptor (beta chain) under discussion was sequenced for a study of blood T cell repertoires in COVID-19. Trimming pared 7 bases from V and 4 bases from J, leaving 11 bases between. Germline CDR1 is MNHEY and CDR2 is SVGAGI. The CDR3 consists of 13 residues. Only in-frame clones appear in the TCRdb table, and some are missing; sequencing was by immunoSEQ multiplex PCR. The sample shows 90,000 to 130,000 clones, 70% to 90% of them seen only once. Sequencing was performed on peripheral blood. This TCR was recovered from a man aged 40-55 years with acute or convalescent COVID-19. The chain recombines TRBV6-5 with TRBJ1-5, with D possibly TRBD1 on 6 matching bases. CDR3 in DNA: TGTGCCAGCACGCGGGGGCTGAATCAGCCCCAGCATTTT. Residues: CASTRGLNQPQHF.